This is a list of T cell receptor beta chains from one sample in a study of T cell repertoires in cytomegalovirus infection. Each CDR3 protein gets one entry after TCRdb re-called the reads with MiXCR. The sample carries 900,000 to 950,000 distinct CDR3 sequences, approximately 31% recorded once. The antigens for these receptors are not known. Sequencing was performed on cultured CD8+ T cells from PBMCs, taken from culture after CMV antigen stimulation. Receptor source: a human donor in good health (CMV status not recorded). Some clones in this sample may be carry-over from other donors' samples. Both conserved end residues are part of each CDR3. D genes are given only for firm matches. Clone sizes are given selectively: once, few, many, or a class where the clone is expanded.

>TRBJ1-4|-|-|13|TRBV27
TGTGCCAGCAGTTTACGGTCTAATGAAAAACTGTTTTTT
CASSLRSNEKLFF
>TRBJ2-1|-|-|17|TRBV11-2
TGTGCCAGCAGGAACCGGGACCAACCGGAATTTTACAATGAGCAGTTCTTC
CASRNRDQPEFYNEQFF
>TRBJ2-2|-|-|14|TRBV7-9
TGTGCCAGCAGCTCGGACGACTCGCCCGGGGAGCTGTTTTTT
CASSSDDSPGELFF
>TRBJ2-2|many|-|16|TRBV7-2
TGTGCCAGCAGCCCAGGGGTCCCCATACACACCGGGGAGCTGTTTTTT
CASSPGVPIHTGELFF
>TRBJ2-1|-|-|16|TRBV24-1
TGTGCCACCAGTGATTCCGGGAGTAACCCCTACAATGAGCAGTTCTTC
CATSDSGSNPYNEQFF
>TRBJ1-1|many|-|14|TRBV7-9
TGTGCCAGCAGTCCCGGACGGGAGAACACTGAAGCTTTCTTT
CASSPGRENTEAFF
>TRBJ2-5|-|-|15|TRBV15
TGTGCCACCAGCAATCAGGACAGCCCACAAGAGACCCAGTACTTC
CATSNQDSPQETQYF
>TRBJ2-5|-|-|14|TRBV5-4
TGTGCCAGCAGCCCTGGGAGGCATATCGAGACCCAGTACTTC
CASSPGRHIETQYF
>TRBJ1-5|-|TRBD1|16|TRBV7-8
TGTGCCAGCAGCTTGGGACAGATTAATAGCAATCAGCCCCAGCATTTT
CASSLGQINSNQPQHF
>TRBJ1-1|-|-|14|TRBV5-6
TGTGCCAGCAGCTTGGTTGGCAGGGGAGATGAAGCTTTCTTT
CASSLVGRGDEAFF
>TRBJ1-5|many|TRBD1|15|TRBV7-9
TGTGCCAGCAGCTCGGACAGGGGGCTCAATCAGCCCCAGCATTTT
CASSSDRGLNQPQHF
>TRBJ1-1|few|-|15|TRBV11-2
TGTGCCAGCAGCCCCTGGACACCGTTTTACACTGAAGCTTTCTTT
CASSPWTPFYTEAFF
>TRBJ1-4|-|-|17|TRBV6-5
TGTGCCAGCAGTTACTCCTGGGGGGCAGAGCCTAATGAAAAACTGTTTTTT
CASSYSWGAEPNEKLFF
>TRBJ1-2|-|-|16|TRBV6-6
TGTGCCAGCAGTAACTTACGCCCCGAACGGGGACGTGGCTACACCTTC
CASSNLRPERGRGYTF
>TRBJ2-4|many|TRBD2|14|TRBV12-3/TRBV12-4
TGTGCCAGCGGGGGATTCAGCGGGGTCCACATTCAGTACTTC
CASGGFSGVHIQYF
>TRBJ1-4|-|-|15|TRBV7-8
TGTGCCAGCAGCTTGGTGACAGGCCGCGGGGAAAAACTGTTTTTT
CASSLVTGRGEKLFF
>TRBJ1-2|few|TRBD1|15|TRBV27
TGTGCCAGCAGTCCCGGGACAGGGCGGCACTATGGCTACACCTTC
CASSPGTGRHYGYTF
>TRBJ1-2|few|TRBD1|16|TRBV4-2
TGTGCCAGCAGCCAAGATCGCGGCAGGGGGCAATCTGGCTACACCTTC
CASSQDRGRGQSGYTF
>TRBJ2-7|many|-|17|TRBV20-1
TGCAGTGCTAGAGATCCCCCGGCCTTAGGTGGCTCCTACGAGCAGTACTTC
CSARDPPALGGSYEQYF
>TRBJ2-1|few|TRBD2|15|TRBV19
TGTGCCAGTAGGCCGACTAGCGGGGGTAGTGATGAGCAGTTCTTC
CASRPTSGGSDEQFF
>TRBJ2-7|-|-|14|TRBV27
TGTGCCAGCAGTTTACGGGGAAACGCCTACGAGCAGTACTTC
CASSLRGNAYEQYF
>TRBJ2-7|many|-|16|TRBV7-6
TGTGCCAGCAGCTTAGCTTCAGATTTGAGCTCCTACGAGCAGTACTTC
CASSLASDLSSYEQYF
>TRBJ1-1|many|-|16|TRBV25-1
TGTGCCAGCAGTGTCGGGTGGGAGGGGAGGGACACTGAAGCTTTCTTT
CASSVGWEGRDTEAFF
>TRBJ2-2|few|-|17|TRBV7-9
TGTGCCAGCAGCTTAGGGTACAGAGTAGCGAACACCGGGGAGCTGTTTTTT
CASSLGYRVANTGELFF
>TRBJ2-2|few|TRBD2|16|TRBV12-3/TRBV12-4
TGTGCCAGCAGTTTAGGGAGTAGCGGGAGGACCGGGGAGCTGTTTTTT
CASSLGSSGRTGELFF
>TRBJ2-1|-|-|14|TRBV18
TGTGCCAGCTCACCACCGGAAACCTACAATGAGCAGTTCTTC
CASSPPETYNEQFF
>TRBJ1-6|few|-|13|TRBV7-6
TGTGCCAGCAGCCCTGAAGAGGTCGGGTCCCTCCACTTT
CASSPEEVGSLHF
>TRBJ1-4|-|-|12|TRBV28
TGTGCCAGCAGTTCGTACAGTGAAAAACTGTTTTTT
CASSSYSEKLFF
>TRBJ1-1|few|TRBD1|13|TRBV4-2
TGTGCCAGCAGCCAAGGAGGGACAGTTGAAGCTTTCTTT
CASSQGGTVEAFF
>TRBJ1-2|few|TRBD1|17|TRBV7-9
TGTGCCAGCAGCAACACCTGGGACAGGCAAACTTACTATGGCTACACCTTC
CASSNTWDRQTYYGYTF
>TRBJ1-1|many|-|18|TRBV7-6
TGTGCCAGCAGCTTACGGGGATACGGAGGGACCATGAACACTGAAGCTTTCTTT
CASSLRGYGGTMNTEAFF
>TRBJ1-1|many|-|16|TRBV7-9
TGTGCCAGCAGCACTCGAGGGGGTTTAGAGGGCACTGAAGCTTTCTTT
CASSTRGGLEGTEAFF
>TRBJ1-2|-|-|15|TRBV6-8
TGTGCCAGCAGTTACGTCCCGGCCCACCCTAATGGCTACACCTTC
CASSYVPAHPNGYTF
>TRBJ1-1|-|-|13|TRBV29-1
TGCAGCGTTGAGGGAAGCGGAATGGCTGAAGCTTTCTTT
CSVEGSGMAEAFF
>TRBJ1-1|-|TRBD1|12|TRBV25-1
TGTGCCAGCAGCACAGGGGTATTTGAAGCTTTCTTT
CASSTGVFEAFF
>TRBJ1-5|-|-|13|TRBV20-1
TGCAGTGCAACGGACAGAAGCAATCAGCCCCAGCATTTT
CSATDRSNQPQHF
>TRBJ2-2|many|-|13|TRBV7-9
TGTGCCAGCAGCCTGGGACAAACCGGGGAGCTGTTTTTT
CASSLGQTGELFF
>TRBJ1-1|many|TRBD1|16|TRBV5-8
TGTGCCAGCAGCTTAGGACAGGGTACCCTGAACACTGAAGCTTTCTTT
CASSLGQGTLNTEAFF
>TRBJ2-5|-|TRBD1|15|TRBV19
TGTGCCTCTTCTGAACAGGGGCGCGAGGGAGAGACCCAGTACTTC
CASSEQGREGETQYF